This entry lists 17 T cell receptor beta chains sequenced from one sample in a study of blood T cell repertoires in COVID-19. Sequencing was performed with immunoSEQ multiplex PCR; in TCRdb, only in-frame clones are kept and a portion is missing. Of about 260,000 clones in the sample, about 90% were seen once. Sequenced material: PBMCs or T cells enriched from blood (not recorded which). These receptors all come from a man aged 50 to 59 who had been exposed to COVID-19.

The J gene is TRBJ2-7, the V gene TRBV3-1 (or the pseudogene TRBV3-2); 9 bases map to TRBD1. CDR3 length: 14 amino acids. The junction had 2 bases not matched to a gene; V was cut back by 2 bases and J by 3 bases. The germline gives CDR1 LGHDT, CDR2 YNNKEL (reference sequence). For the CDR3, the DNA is TGTGCCAGCAGCCAACCGGGACAGGGCTACGAGCAGTACTTC. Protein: CASSQPGQGYEQYF.

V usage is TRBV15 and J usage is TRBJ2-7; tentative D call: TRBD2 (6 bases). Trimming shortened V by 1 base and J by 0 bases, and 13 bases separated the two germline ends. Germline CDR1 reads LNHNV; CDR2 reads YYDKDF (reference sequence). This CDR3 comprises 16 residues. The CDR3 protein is CATSRGVSGSSYEQYF. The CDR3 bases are TGTGCCACCAGCAGAGGTGTAAGCGGGTCCTCCTACGAGCAGTACTTC.

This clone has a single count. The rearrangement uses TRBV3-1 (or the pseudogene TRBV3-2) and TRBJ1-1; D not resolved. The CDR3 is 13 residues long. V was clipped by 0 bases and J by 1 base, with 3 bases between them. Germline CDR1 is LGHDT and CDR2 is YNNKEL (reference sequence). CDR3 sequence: CASSQEANTEAFF. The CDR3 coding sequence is TGTGCCAGCAGCCAAGAGGCGAACACTGAAGCTTTCTTT.

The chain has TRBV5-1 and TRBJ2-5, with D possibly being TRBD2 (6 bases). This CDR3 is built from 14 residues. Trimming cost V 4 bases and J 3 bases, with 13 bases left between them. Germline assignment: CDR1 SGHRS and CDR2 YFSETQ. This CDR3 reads CASSTGTVKETQYF. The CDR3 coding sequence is TGCGCCAGCAGCACGGGGACTGTTAAAGAGACCCAGTACTTC.

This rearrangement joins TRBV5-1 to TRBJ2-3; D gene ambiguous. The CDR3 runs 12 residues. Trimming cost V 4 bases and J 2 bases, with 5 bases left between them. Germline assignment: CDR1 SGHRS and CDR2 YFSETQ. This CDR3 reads CASSVNTDTQYF. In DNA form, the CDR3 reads TGCGCCAGCAGCGTAAACACAGATACGCAGTATTTT.

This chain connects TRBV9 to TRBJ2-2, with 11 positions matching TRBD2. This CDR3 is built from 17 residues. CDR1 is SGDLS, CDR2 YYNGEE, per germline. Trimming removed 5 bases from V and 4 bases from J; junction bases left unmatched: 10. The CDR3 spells CASRADSLAGVTGELFF. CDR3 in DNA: TGTGCCAGCAGAGCTGATTCACTAGCGGGAGTCACCGGGGAGCTGTTTTTT.

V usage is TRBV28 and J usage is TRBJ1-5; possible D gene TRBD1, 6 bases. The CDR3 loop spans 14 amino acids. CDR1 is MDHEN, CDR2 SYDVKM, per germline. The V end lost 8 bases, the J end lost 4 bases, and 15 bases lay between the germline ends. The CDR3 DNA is TGTGCCAGCCTAGGGGGGGCCGAAAATCAGCCCCAGCATTTT. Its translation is CASLGGAENQPQHF.

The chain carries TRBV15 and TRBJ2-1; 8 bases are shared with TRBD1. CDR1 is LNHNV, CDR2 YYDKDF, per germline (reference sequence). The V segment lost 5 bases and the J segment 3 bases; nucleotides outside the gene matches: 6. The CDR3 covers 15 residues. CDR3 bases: TGTGCCACCAGCCGGACAGGGTTGGTCTACAATGAGCAGTTCTTC. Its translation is CATSRTGLVYNEQFF.

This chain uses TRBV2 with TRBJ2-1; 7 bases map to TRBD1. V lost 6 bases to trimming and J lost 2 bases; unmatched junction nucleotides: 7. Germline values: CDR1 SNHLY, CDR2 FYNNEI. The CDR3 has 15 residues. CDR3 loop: CASSRQGYTYNEQFF. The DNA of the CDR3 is TGTGCCAGCAGCCGACAGGGTTACACCTACAATGAGCAGTTCTTC.

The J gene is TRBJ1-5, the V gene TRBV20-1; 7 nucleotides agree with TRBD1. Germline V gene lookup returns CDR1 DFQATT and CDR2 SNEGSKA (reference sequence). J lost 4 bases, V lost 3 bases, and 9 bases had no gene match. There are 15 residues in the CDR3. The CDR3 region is CSASLTGAGNQPQHF. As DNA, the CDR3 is TGCAGTGCTAGTCTTACAGGGGCAGGAAATCAGCCCCAGCATTTT.

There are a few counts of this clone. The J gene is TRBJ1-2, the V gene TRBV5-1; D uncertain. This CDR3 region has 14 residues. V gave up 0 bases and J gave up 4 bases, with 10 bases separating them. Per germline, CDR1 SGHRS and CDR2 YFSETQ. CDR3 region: CASSLDPGVYGYTF. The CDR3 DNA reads TGCGCCAGCAGCTTGGACCCCGGGGTCTATGGCTACACCTTC. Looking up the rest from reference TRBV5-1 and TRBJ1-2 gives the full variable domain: KAGVTQTPRYLIKTRGQQVTLSCSPISGHRSVSWYQQTPGQGLQFLFEYFSETQRNKGNFPGRFSGRQFSNSRSEMNVSTLELGDSALYLCASSLDPGVYGYTFGSGTRLTVV.

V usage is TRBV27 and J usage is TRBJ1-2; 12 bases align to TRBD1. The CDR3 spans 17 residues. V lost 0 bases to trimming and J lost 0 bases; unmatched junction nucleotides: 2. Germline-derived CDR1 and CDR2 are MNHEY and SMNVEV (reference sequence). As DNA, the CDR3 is TGTGCCAGCAGTTTATCGGGGACAGGGGGCACTAACTATGGCTACACCTTC. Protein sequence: CASSLSGTGGTNYGYTF.

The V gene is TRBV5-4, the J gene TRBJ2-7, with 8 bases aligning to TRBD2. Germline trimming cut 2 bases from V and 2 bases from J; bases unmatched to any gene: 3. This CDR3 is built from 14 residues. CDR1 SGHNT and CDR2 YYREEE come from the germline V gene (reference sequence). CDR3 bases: TGTGCCAGCAGCTTAGCGGGGGTACCCTACGAGCAGTACTTC. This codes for CASSLAGVPYEQYF.

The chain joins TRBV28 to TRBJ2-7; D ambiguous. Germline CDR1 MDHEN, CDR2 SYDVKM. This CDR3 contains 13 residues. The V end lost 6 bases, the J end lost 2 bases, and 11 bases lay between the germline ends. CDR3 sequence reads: CASSLPRAYEQYF. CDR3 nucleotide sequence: TGTGCCAGCAGCCTCCCACGGGCCTACGAGCAGTACTTC.

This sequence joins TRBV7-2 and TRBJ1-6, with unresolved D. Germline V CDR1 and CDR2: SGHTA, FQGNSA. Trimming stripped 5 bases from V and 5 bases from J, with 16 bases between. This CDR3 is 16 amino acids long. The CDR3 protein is CASSPRHISNNSPLHF. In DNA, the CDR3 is TGTGCCAGCAGCCCAAGACACATCTCAAATAATTCACCCCTCCACTTT.

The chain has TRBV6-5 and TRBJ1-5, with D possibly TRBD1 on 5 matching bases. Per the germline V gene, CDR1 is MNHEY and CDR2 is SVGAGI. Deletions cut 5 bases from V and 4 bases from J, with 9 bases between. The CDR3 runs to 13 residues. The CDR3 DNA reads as TGTGCCAGCAGTCGCGGACAAAATCAGCCCCAGCATTTT. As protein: CASSRGQNQPQHF.

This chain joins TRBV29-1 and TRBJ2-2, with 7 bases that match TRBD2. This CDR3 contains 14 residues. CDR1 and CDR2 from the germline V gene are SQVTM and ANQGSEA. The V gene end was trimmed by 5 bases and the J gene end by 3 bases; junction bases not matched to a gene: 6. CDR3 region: CSVSGATYTGELFF. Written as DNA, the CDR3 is TGCAGCGTTAGCGGGGCCACTTACACCGGGGAGCTGTTTTTT.